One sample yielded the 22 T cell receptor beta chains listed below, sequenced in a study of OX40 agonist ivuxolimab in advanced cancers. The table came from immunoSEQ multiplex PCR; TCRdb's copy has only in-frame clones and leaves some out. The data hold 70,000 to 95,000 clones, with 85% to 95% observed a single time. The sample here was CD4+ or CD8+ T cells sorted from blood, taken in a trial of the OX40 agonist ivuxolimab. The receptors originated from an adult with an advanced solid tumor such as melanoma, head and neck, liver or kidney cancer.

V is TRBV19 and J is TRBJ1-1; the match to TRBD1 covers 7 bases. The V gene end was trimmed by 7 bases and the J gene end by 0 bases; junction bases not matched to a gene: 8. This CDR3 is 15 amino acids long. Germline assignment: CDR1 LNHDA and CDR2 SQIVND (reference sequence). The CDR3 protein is CASNTRQGLNTEAFF. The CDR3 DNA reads TGTGCCAGTAATACCCGACAGGGATTGAACACTGAAGCTTTCTTT.

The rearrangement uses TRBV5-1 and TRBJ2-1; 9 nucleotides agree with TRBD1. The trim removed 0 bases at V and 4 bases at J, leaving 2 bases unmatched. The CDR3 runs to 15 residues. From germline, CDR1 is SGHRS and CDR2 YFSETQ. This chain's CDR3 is CASSLGQGGYNEQFF. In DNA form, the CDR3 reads TGCGCCAGCAGCTTGGGACAGGGGGGTTACAATGAGCAGTTCTTC.

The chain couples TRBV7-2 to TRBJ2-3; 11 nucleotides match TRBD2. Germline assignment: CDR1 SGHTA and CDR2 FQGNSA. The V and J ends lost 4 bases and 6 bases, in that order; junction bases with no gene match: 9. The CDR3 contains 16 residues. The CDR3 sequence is CASSYSGTSGGDTQYF. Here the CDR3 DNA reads TGTGCCAGCAGCTACTCCGGGACTAGCGGAGGGGATACGCAGTATTTT.

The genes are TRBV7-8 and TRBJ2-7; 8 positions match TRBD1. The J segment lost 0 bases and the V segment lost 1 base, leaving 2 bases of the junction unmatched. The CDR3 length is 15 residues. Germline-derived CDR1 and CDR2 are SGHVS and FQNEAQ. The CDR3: CASSLEDRVSYEQYF. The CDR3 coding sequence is TGTGCCAGCAGCTTAGAGGACAGGGTCTCCTACGAGCAGTACTTC.

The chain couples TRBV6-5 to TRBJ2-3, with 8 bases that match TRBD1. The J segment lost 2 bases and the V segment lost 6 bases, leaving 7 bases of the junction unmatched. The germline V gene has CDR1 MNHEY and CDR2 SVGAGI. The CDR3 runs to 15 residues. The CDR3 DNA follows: TGTGCCAGCAGAATAAGACAGGGGCCCACAGATACGCAGTATTTT. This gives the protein CASRIRQGPTDTQYF.

In DNA form, the CDR3 reads TGTGCCAGTAGCCGCCGGGGAGGAGTCAGGGAAATAACCGGGGAGCTGTTTTTT. Encoded protein: CASSRRGGVREITGELFF. The chain is built from TRBV19 and TRBJ2-2; the D gene is possibly TRBD2 (6 bases). Germline lookup yields CDR1 LNHDA and CDR2 SQIVND (reference sequence). Trimming stripped 6 bases from V and 5 bases from J, with 25 bases between. The CDR3 consists of 18 residues. The whole variable domain, remainder taken from reference TRBV19 and TRBJ2-2, is DGGITQSPKYLFRKEGQNVTLSCEQNLNHDAMYWYRQDPGQGLRLIYYSQIVNDFQKGDIAEGYSVSREKKESFPLTVTSAQKNPTAFYLCASSRRGGVREITGELFFGEGSRLTVL.

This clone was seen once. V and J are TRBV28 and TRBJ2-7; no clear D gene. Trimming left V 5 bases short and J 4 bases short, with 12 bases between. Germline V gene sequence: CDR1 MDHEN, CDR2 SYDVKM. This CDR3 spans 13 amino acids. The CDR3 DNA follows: TGTGCCAGCAGTCCCCAGAACCTTTACGAGCAGTACTTC. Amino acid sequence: CASSPQNLYEQYF.

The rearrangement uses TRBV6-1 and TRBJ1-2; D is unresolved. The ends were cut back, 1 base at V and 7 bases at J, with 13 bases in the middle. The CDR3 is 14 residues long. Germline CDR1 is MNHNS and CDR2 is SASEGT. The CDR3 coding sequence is TGTGCCAGCAGTGAAGTGGGGATGGCGGTTGGCTACACCTTC. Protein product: CASSEVGMAVGYTF.

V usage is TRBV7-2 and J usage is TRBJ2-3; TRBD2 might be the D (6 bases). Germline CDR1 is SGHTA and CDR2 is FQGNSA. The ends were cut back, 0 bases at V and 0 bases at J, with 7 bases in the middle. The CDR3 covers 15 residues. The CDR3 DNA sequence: TGTGCCAGCAGCTTAGCCGGGACTAGCACAGATACGCAGTATTTT. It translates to CASSLAGTSTDTQYF. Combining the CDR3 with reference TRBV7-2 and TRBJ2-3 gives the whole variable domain GAGVSQSPSNKVTEKGKDVELRCDPISGHTALYWYRQSLGQGLEFLIYFQGNSAPDKSGLPSDRFSAERTGGSVSTLTIQRTQQEDSAVYLCASSLAGTSTDTQYFGPGTRLTVL.

The CDR3 region has the DNA TGCGCCAGCAGCCAGAACTTCGCGAACACCGGGGAGCTGTTTTTT. Translating gives CASSQNFANTGELFF. The V call is TRBV4-3, the J call TRBJ2-2; no clear D gene. Germline V CDR1 and CDR2: LGHNA, YSLEER. V was trimmed by 3 bases and J by 0 bases, leaving 8 bases between them. The CDR3 consists of 15 residues.

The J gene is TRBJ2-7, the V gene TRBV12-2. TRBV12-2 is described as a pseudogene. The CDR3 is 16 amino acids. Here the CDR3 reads CASRLFADESSYEQYF. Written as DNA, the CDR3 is TGTGCAAGTCGCTTATTCGCGGACGAGAGCTCCTACGAGCAGTACTTC.

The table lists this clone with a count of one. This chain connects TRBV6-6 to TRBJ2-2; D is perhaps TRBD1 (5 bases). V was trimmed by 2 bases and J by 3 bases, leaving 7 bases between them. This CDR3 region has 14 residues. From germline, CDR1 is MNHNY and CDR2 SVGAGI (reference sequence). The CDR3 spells CASSYLRDTGELFF. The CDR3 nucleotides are TGTGCCAGCAGTTACCTCAGGGACACCGGGGAGCTGTTTTTT.

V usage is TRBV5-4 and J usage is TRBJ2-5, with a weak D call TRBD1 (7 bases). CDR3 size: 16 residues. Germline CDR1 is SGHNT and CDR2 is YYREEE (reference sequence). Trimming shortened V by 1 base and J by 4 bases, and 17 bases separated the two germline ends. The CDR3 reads CASSLSLAQGGETQYF. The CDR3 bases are TGTGCCAGCAGCTTGAGTTTAGCGCAGGGGGGAGAGACCCAGTACTTC.

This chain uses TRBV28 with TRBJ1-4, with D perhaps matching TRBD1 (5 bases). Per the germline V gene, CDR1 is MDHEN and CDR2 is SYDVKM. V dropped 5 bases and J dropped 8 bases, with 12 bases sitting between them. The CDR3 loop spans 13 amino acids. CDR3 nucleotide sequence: TGTGCCAGCAGTCCCGACAGACGAGAAAAACTGTTTTTT. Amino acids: CASSPDRREKLFF.

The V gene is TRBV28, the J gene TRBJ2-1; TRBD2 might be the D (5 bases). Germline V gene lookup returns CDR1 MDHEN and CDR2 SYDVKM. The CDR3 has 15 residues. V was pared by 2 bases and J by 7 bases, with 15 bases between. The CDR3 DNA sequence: TGTGCCAGCAGTTTAATGGGCGGGCGCGCGAATGAGCAGTTCTTC. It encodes CASSLMGGRANEQFF.

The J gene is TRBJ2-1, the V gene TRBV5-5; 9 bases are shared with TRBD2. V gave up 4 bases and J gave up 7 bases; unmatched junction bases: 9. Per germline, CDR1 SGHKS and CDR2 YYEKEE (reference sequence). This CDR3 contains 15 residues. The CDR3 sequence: CASSLAAGGGNEQFF. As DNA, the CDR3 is TGTGCCAGCAGCCTGGCAGCGGGAGGTGGAAATGAGCAGTTCTTC.

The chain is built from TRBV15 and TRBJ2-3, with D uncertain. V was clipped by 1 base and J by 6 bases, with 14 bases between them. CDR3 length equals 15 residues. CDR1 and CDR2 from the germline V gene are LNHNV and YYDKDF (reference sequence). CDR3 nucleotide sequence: TGTGCCACCAGCAGAGGGAGACGAGTAGTTGATACGCAGTATTTT. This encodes CATSRGRRVVDTQYF.

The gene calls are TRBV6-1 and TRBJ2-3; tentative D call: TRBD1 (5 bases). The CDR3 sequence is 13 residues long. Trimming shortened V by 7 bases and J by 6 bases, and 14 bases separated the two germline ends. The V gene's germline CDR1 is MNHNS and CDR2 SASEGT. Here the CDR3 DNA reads TGTGCCAGCACCCAGACAGTTCGCGATACGCAGTATTTT. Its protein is CASTQTVRDTQYF.

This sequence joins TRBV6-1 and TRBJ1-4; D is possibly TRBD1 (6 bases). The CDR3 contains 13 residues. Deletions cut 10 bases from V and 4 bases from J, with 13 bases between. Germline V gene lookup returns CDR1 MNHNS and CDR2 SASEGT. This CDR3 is CATHRALNEKLFF. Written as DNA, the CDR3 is TGTGCCACTCACAGGGCACTTAATGAAAAACTGTTTTTT.

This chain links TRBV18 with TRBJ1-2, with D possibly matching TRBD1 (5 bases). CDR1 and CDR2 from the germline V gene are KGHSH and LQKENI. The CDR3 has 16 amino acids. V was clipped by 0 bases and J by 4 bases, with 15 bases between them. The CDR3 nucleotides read TGTGCCAGCTCACCACCCAGGGTCAAGGCTACCTATGGCTACACCTTC. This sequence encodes CASSPPRVKATYGYTF.

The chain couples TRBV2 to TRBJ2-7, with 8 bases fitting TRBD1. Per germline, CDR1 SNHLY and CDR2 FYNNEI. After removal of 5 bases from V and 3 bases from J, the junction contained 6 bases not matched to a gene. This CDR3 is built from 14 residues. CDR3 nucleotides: TGTGCCAGCAGTCACAGGGGGTCCAACTACGAGCAGTACTTC. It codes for CASSHRGSNYEQYF.

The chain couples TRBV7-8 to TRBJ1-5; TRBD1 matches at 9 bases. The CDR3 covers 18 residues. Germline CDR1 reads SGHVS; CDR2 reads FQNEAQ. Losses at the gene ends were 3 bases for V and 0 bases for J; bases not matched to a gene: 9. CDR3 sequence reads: CASSLLPTGGYSNQPQHF. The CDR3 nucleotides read TGTGCCAGCAGCTTGCTACCGACAGGGGGATATAGCAATCAGCCCCAGCATTTT.